What follows are 3 T cell receptor beta chains derived from one specimen sequenced in a study of T cell responses to AZD1222 COVID-19 vaccine (dated by TCRdb to about 2021). The receptor library was made with the immunoSEQ multiplex PCR assay. TCRdb re-hosts the immuneACCESS table, in-frame sequences only. Its copies lack some clones; in the studies checked, an unresolved V gene accounts for under half of them, and the cause for the rest is not known. Within this sample are about 120,000 clones, with roughly 87% of them counted one time only. The ten largest clones represent approximately 7.5% of the sample. The sample's time point label, decoded: baseline before first vaccination. Sequencing was performed on peripheral blood, taken on day 0 of AZD1222 vaccination. These receptors came from an adult in good health.

The chain couples TRBV7-2 to TRBJ1-1; D ambiguous. Germline V gene lookup returns CDR1 SGHTA and CDR2 FQGNSA. V dropped 8 bases and J dropped 0 bases, with 10 bases sitting between them. The CDR3 is 13 residues long. CDR3 DNA: TGTGCCAGCGCCTCGGTAATGAACACTGAAGCTTTCTTT. This sequence encodes CASASVMNTEAFF.

The rearrangement links TRBV9 to TRBJ1-4; 7 positions match TRBD1. The germline V gene encodes CDR1 SGDLS and CDR2 YYNGEE. Losses at the gene ends were 3 bases for V and 4 bases for J; bases not matched to a gene: 6. The CDR3 sequence is 15 residues long. The CDR3 coding sequence is TGTGCCAGCAGCGGCTCGGGACAGATTAATGAAAAACTGTTTTTT. Translation: CASSGSGQINEKLFF.

The chain employs TRBV28 and TRBJ1-5; D perhaps matches TRBD1 (5 bases). This CDR3 comprises 17 residues. The germline CDR1 and CDR2 sequences are MDHEN and SYDVKM. Trimming removed 5 bases at V and 2 bases at J, with 19 bases between. CDR3 amino acids: CASSPGTLGGGNQPQHF. CDR3 DNA: TGTGCCAGCAGTCCGGGGACCCTTGGAGGAGGCAATCAGCCCCAGCATTTT.